The entry below describes one T cell receptor (beta chain). These data are taken from a study of blood T cell repertoires in COVID-19. Losses at the gene ends were 6 bases for V and 5 bases for J; bases not matched to a gene: 12. This CDR3 has 16 amino acids. Germline assignment: CDR1 LNHDA and CDR2 SQIVND (reference sequence). In the authors' workflow: It was from reference gene primer amplification that nucleated cell counts were estimated. Sequencing used immunoSEQ multiplex PCR; TCRdb keeps in-frame clones, though not all of them. V, J and clone size derive from that table, while D and trimming were established from the DNA sequence. This table holds about 170,000 clones, 88% found once.

This receptor was identified in a middle-aged man who had recovered from COVID-19. The chain is built from TRBV19 and TRBJ1-1; TRBD1 matches 10 bases. The sequenced sample was peripheral blood. The CDR3: CASSEPTGGISTEAFF. In DNA, the CDR3 is TGTGCCAGTAGCGAACCGACAGGGGGCATATCTACTGAAGCTTTCTTT. The full variable domain, rest sourced from reference TRBV19 and TRBJ1-1, is DGGITQSPKYLFRKEGQNVTLSCEQNLNHDAMYWYRQDPGQGLRLIYYSQIVNDFQKGDIAEGYSVSREKKESFPLTVTSAQKNPTAFYLCASSEPTGGISTEAFFGQGTRLTVV.